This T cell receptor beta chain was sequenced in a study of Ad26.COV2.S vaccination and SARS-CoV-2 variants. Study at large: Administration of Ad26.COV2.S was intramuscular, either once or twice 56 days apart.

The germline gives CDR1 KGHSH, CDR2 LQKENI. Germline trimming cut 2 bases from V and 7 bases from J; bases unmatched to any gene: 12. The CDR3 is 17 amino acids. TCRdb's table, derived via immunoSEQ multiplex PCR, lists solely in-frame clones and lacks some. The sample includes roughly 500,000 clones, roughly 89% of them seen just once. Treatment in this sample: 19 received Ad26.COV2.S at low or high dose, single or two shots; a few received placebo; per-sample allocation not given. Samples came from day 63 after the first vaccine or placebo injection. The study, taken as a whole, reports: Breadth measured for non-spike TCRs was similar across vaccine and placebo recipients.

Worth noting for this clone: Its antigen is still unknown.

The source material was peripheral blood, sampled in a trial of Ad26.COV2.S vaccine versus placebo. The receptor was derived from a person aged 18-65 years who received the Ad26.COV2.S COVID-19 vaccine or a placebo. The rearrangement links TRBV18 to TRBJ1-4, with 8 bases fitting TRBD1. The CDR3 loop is CASSPFSPGQGAEKLFF. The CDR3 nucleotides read TGTGCCAGCTCACCATTCTCGCCAGGCCAGGGGGCTGAAAAACTGTTTTTT. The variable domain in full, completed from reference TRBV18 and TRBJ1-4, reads NAGVMQNPRHLVRRRGQEARLRCSPMKGHSHVYWYRQLPEEGLKFMVYLQKENIIDESGMPKERFSAEFPKEGPSILRIQQVVRGDSAAYFCASSPFSPGQGAEKLFFGSGTQLSVL.